Following are 28 T cell receptor beta chains from one sample sequenced in a study of cytomegalovirus exposure and HLA in healthy donors. Primers included in the PCR were 60 Vbeta and 13 Jbeta primers. Sequencing was performed with immunoSEQ multiplex PCR; in TCRdb, only in-frame clones are kept and a portion is missing. The sample has 100,000 to 150,000 clones, around two thirds seen once. Source material: PBMCs. These receptors all come from a human donor in good health.

The chain carries TRBV5-4 and TRBJ2-5, with a possible D match to TRBD2 (6 bases). Looked up from germline, CDR1 is SGHNT and CDR2 is YYREEE (reference sequence). The CDR3 sequence is 13 residues long. V lost 4 bases, J lost 2 bases, and 9 bases lay in between. As DNA, the CDR3 is TGTGCCAGCAGCCGAGGGACTCAAGAGACCCAGTACTTC. Protein sequence: CASSRGTQETQYF.

V usage is TRBV4-2 and J usage is TRBJ2-3; possible D gene TRBD2, 5 bases. This CDR3 has 16 residues. V was trimmed by 0 bases and J by 4 bases, leaving 14 bases between them. Germline-derived CDR1 and CDR2 are LGHNA and YNFKEQ. The CDR3 loop is CASSQESSDSADTQYF. The CDR3 DNA sequence: TGTGCCAGCAGCCAAGAGAGTAGCGATTCTGCAGATACGCAGTATTTT.

J is TRBJ1-1 and V is TRBV6-6, with D perhaps TRBD1 (5 bases). The germline V and J ends were trimmed by 2 bases and 0 bases, with 13 bases remaining between them. The CDR3 has 16 amino acids. Germline-derived CDR1 and CDR2 are MNHNY and SVGAGI (reference sequence). The CDR3 DNA reads TGTGCCAGCAGTTACCACCCTCTGGGGCTGAACACTGAAGCTTTCTTT. Its translation: CASSYHPLGLNTEAFF.

V gene TRBV13 combines with J gene TRBJ1-2, with 12 bases that match TRBD1. The ends lost 6 bases at V and 0 bases at J; junction bases unmatched: 5. Germline lookup yields CDR1 PRHDT and CDR2 FYEKMQ (reference sequence). The CDR3 is 16 amino acids. The CDR3 bases are TGTGCCAGCAGTTTCGGGGACAGGGGGCCTAACTATGGCTACACCTTC. Translated, it gives CASSFGDRGPNYGYTF.

This clone has more than one count but fewer than ten. J is TRBJ2-5 and V is TRBV18, with 9 positions matching TRBD2. Germline values: CDR1 KGHSH, CDR2 LQKENI. The V gene end was trimmed by 4 bases and the J gene end by 1 base; junction bases not matched to a gene: 7. CDR3 length: 16 amino acids. Here the CDR3 DNA reads TGTGCCAGCTCACGGGGCCTAGCGGGGTCCCAAGAGACCCAGTACTTC. This translates into CASSRGLAGSQETQYF.

The chain couples TRBV15 to TRBJ2-7, with 7 bases aligning to TRBD2. Germline trimming cut 5 bases from V and 0 bases from J; bases unmatched to any gene: 4. The CDR3 is 14 residues long. CDR1 and CDR2 (germline): LNHNV, YYDKDF (reference sequence). The CDR3 nucleotides read TGTGCCACCAGCTCTGGCGGGAGCTCCTACGAGCAGTACTTC. Protein: CATSSGGSSYEQYF.

The CDR3 nucleotides read TGTGCCAGCAGCTTGAGACAGGGTAGAAACTCCTACAATGAGCAGTTCTTC. Its protein is CASSLRQGRNSYNEQFF. The rearrangement joins TRBV5-4 to TRBJ2-1, with 7 bases matching TRBD1. V dropped 1 base and J dropped 0; count of bases not matched to a gene: 7. CDR3 length equals 17 residues. Germline CDR1 SGHNT, CDR2 YYREEE (reference sequence). The full variable domain, in which reference TRBV5-4 and TRBJ2-1 provide the parts outside the CDR3, is ETGVTQSPTHLIKTRGQQVTLRCSSQSGHNTVSWYQQALGQGPQFIFQYYREEENGRGNFPPRFSGLQFPNYSSELNVNALELDDSALYLCASSLRQGRNSYNEQFFGPGTRLTVL.

This clone was seen just once. The rearrangement joins TRBV7-9 to TRBJ1-2, with 7 bases fitting TRBD1. From germline, CDR1 is SEHNR and CDR2 FQNEAQ (reference sequence). This CDR3 is 17 amino acids long. V dropped 0 bases and J dropped 4; count of bases not matched to a gene: 11. The CDR3 sequence is CASSLALGGQTRYGYTF. In DNA form, the CDR3 reads TGTGCCAGCAGCTTAGCTTTGGGGGGACAGACCCGCTATGGCTACACCTTC.

This clone showed up just a few times. V and J are TRBV14 and TRBJ2-1; 7 bases line up with TRBD2. The CDR3 sequence is 18 residues long. The junction had 11 bases not matched to a gene; V was cut back by 0 bases and J by 3 bases. The germline V gene encodes CDR1 SGHDN and CDR2 FVKESK. CDR3: CASSQDWASGRIYNEQFF. The CDR3 DNA reads TGTGCCAGCAGCCAAGATTGGGCTAGCGGACGCATCTACAATGAGCAGTTCTTC.

This chain links TRBV2 with TRBJ1-5; D remains unclear. The CDR3 extends over 13 amino acids. V was cut by 7 bases and J by 5 bases, with 12 bases left in between. Germline CDR1 and CDR2: SNHLY and FYNNEI. The CDR3 bases are TGTGCCAGCAATTTGGAGTCCTATCAGCCCCAGCATTTT. This sequence encodes CASNLESYQPQHF.

The J gene is TRBJ2-3, the V gene TRBV19; 11 bases are a match to TRBD2. The CDR3 consists of 20 residues. Germline CDR1 LNHDA, CDR2 SQIVND (reference sequence). J lost 0 bases, V lost 6 bases, and 17 bases had no gene match. The CDR3 spells CASSRPHVSSGGYSTDTQYF. The CDR3 DNA is TGTGCCAGTAGCAGGCCTCACGTGTCTAGCGGGGGGTACAGCACAGATACGCAGTATTTT.

About this clone itself: The junction and the germline gene differ at one end; a read error may be behind it. This rearrangement joins TRBV7-7 to TRBJ2-3; 7 bases fit TRBD2. CDR1 is SSHAT and CDR2 is FNYEAQ in the germline V gene (reference sequence). The CDR3 length is 13 residues. The chain's CDR3 is CASSWGTTERQYF. The DNA of the CDR3 is TGTGCTAGCAGCTGGGGGACTACCGAACGGCAGTATTTT.

The V call is TRBV27, the J call TRBJ2-5, with D unresolved. Trimming took 1 base from V and 4 from J, leaving 7 bases between them. The germline CDR1 and CDR2 sequences are MNHEY and SMNVEV (reference sequence). This CDR3 spans 13 amino acids. The CDR3 loop reads CASSLYGGETQYF. CDR3 in DNA: TGTGCCAGCAGTTTATACGGTGGAGAGACCCAGTACTTC.

V is TRBV6-1 and J is TRBJ2-7; D is uncertain. The CDR3 spans 16 residues. Deletions cut 3 bases from V and 1 base from J, with 16 bases between. The germline CDR1 and CDR2 sequences are MNHNS and SASEGT. For the CDR3, the DNA is TGTGCCAGCAGTGACCCACATCGAACTAATTCCTACGAGCAGTACTTC. It specifies CASSDPHRTNSYEQYF.

V gene TRBV5-6 combines with J gene TRBJ2-2; 9 bases line up with TRBD1. There are 17 residues in the CDR3. The germline V gene has CDR1 SGHDT and CDR2 YYEEEE. The V segment lost 7 bases and the J segment 7 bases; nucleotides outside the gene matches: 17. This chain's CDR3 is CASALRRTGVSNGELFF. For the CDR3, the DNA is TGTGCCAGCGCACTTCGGAGGACAGGGGTTAGTAACGGGGAGCTGTTTTTT.

The V call is TRBV7-2, the J call TRBJ2-3; 10 nucleotides align to TRBD2. The CDR3 is 16 residues long. The ends lost 4 bases at V and 2 bases at J; junction bases unmatched: 6. Looked up from germline, CDR1 is SGHTA and CDR2 is FQGNSA. CDR3 DNA: TGTGCCAGCAGCTCTAGGACTAGCGGACCCACAGATACGCAGTATTTT. Its protein product is CASSSRTSGPTDTQYF.

The V call is TRBV27, the J call TRBJ1-1; tentatively, D is TRBD1 (5 bases). Germline lookup yields CDR1 MNHEY and CDR2 SMNVEV (reference sequence). This CDR3 has 13 residues. V was pared by 2 bases and J by 4 bases, with 8 bases between. Here the CDR3 reads CASSLGATTEAFF. The DNA for the CDR3 is TGTGCCAGCAGTTTAGGGGCAACCACTGAAGCTTTCTTT.

The rearrangement links TRBV19 to TRBJ2-1; 8 nucleotides align to TRBD1. The CDR3 covers 24 residues. V was clipped by 4 bases and J by 0 bases; unmatched bases: 29. CDR1 LNHDA and CDR2 SQIVND come from the germline V gene (reference sequence). The CDR3 DNA follows: TGTGCCAGTAGTAGCCAAACCGGGACAGGTTCGGGGCCAGGGTTCCCCCGCTCCTACAATGAGCAGTTCTTC. Its protein is CASSSQTGTGSGPGFPRSYNEQFF.

The J gene is TRBJ2-1, the V gene TRBV5-1; the D is unclear. V lost 6 bases, J lost 7 bases, and 11 bases lay in between. The CDR3 runs 12 residues. Germline CDR1 SGHRS, CDR2 YFSETQ. The CDR3 region has the DNA TGCGCCAGCAACGTGTCCCGGAATGAGCAGTTCTTC. This sequence encodes CASNVSRNEQFF.

J is TRBJ2-5 and V is TRBV5-4, with D maybe TRBD1 (6 bases). Trimming cost V 4 bases and J 5 bases, with 21 bases left between them. This CDR3 is 16 amino acids long. Germline V CDR1 and CDR2: SGHNT, YYREEE (reference sequence). CDR3 region: CASSPQGTGSFETQYF. Here the CDR3 DNA reads TGTGCCAGCAGCCCCCAAGGTACAGGGAGTTTCGAGACCCAGTACTTC.

The V and J genes are TRBV5-6 and TRBJ1-1, with 9 bases that match TRBD1. Trimming took 4 bases from V and 1 from J; bases not matched to a gene: 5. Germline loops: CDR1 SGHDT, CDR2 YYEEEE. The CDR3 runs to 15 residues. The DNA of the CDR3 is TGTGCCAGCAGCGCCGTGGGACAGGGGAACACTGAAGCTTTCTTT. Residues: CASSAVGQGNTEAFF.

V gene TRBV9 combines with J gene TRBJ2-1, with D possibly TRBD2 on 5 matching bases. With 3 bases removed from V and 0 bases from J, the gap between germline ends came to 10 bases. This CDR3 is 15 amino acids long. The germline V gene has CDR1 SGDLS and CDR2 YYNGEE. Here the CDR3 reads CASSATTTSYNEQFF. The CDR3 DNA sequence: TGTGCCAGCAGCGCGACTACTACCTCCTACAATGAGCAGTTCTTC.

The genes are TRBV11-3 and TRBJ2-7; 7 bases are a match to TRBD1. V shed 5 bases, J shed 3 bases, and the junction held 7 bases outside the gene matches. CDR1 is SGHNT and CDR2 is YENEEA in the germline V gene. The CDR3 sequence is 14 residues long. CDR3 nucleotide sequence: TGTGCCAGCAGCCCCTCAGGGGGTATCTACGAGCAGTACTTC. It is translated as CASSPSGGIYEQYF.

The chain employs TRBV9 and TRBJ2-2; 7 bases are shared with TRBD2. J was trimmed by 2 bases and V by 1 base; bases with no gene match: 2. Germline loops: CDR1 SGDLS, CDR2 YYNGEE. The CDR3 sequence is 15 residues long. The chain's CDR3 is CASSVSSGNTGELFF. The DNA for the CDR3 is TGTGCCAGCAGCGTATCTAGCGGAAACACCGGGGAGCTGTTTTTT.

This sequence joins TRBV2 and TRBJ1-6, with D possibly TRBD1 on 5 matching bases. Germline CDR1 reads SNHLY; CDR2 reads FYNNEI. The V and J ends lost 8 bases and 6 bases respectively, with 14 bases between them. The CDR3 is made up of 14 amino acids. CDR3 bases: TGTGCCAGCGCTAAGGGGTCGGGTAATTCACCCCTCCACTTT. Protein: CASAKGSGNSPLHF.

This rearrangement joins TRBV27 to TRBJ2-1; the match to TRBD2 covers 12 bases. J was trimmed by 5 bases and V by 1 base; bases with no gene match: 12. The germline CDR1 and CDR2 sequences are MNHEY and SMNVEV (reference sequence). The CDR3 spans 19 residues. The CDR3 sequence is CASSLYLGLAGGLDNEQFF. The DNA of the CDR3 is TGTGCCAGCAGTTTATATTTGGGGCTAGCGGGAGGGTTGGACAATGAGCAGTTCTTC.

The chain recombines TRBV6-6 with TRBJ2-2; the D gene is possibly TRBD1 (6 bases). Germline V gives CDR1 MNHNY, CDR2 SVGAGI (reference sequence). With 7 bases removed from V and 5 bases from J, the gap between germline ends came to 14 bases. The CDR3 runs 14 residues. The CDR3 reads CASISKTGTGELFF. DNA of the CDR3: TGTGCCAGCATCAGCAAAACAGGGACCGGGGAGCTGTTTTTT.

The chain recombines TRBV7-9 with TRBJ2-1; 11 nucleotides line up with TRBD2. Germline V lookup: CDR1 SEHNR, CDR2 FQNEAQ (reference sequence). The CDR3 consists of 15 residues. V shed 7 bases and J 4 bases; nucleotides not matched to a gene: 6. CDR3 DNA: TGTGCCAGCAACCTGGGACTAGCGGAGTACAATGAGCAGTTCTTC. Protein product: CASNLGLAEYNEQFF.